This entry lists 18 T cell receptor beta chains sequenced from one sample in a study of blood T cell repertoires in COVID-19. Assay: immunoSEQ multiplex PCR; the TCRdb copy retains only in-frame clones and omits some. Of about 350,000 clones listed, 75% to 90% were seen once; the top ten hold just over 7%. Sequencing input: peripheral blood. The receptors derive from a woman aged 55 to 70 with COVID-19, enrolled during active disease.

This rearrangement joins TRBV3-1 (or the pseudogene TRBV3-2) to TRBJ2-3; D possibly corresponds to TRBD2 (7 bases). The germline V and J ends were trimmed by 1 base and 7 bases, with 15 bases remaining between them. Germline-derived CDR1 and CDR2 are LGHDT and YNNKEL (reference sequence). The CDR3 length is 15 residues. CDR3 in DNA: TGTGCCAGCAGCCAAGTAGCACAGGGAGGGAATACGCAGTATTTT. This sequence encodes CASSQVAQGGNTQYF.

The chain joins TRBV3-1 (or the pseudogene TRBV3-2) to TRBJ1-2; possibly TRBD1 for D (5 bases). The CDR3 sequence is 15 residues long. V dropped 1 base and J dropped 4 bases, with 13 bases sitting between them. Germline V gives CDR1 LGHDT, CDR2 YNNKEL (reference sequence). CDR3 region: CASSQVGAGLYGYTF. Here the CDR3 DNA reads TGTGCCAGCAGCCAAGTAGGGGCAGGCCTCTATGGCTACACCTTC.

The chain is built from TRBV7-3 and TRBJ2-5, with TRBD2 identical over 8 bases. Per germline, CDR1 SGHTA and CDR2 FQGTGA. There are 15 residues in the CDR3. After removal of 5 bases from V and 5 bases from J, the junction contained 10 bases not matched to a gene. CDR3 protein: CASSRAPGLGETQYF. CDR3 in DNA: TGTGCCAGCAGCAGAGCTCCGGGACTAGGGGAGACCCAGTACTTC.

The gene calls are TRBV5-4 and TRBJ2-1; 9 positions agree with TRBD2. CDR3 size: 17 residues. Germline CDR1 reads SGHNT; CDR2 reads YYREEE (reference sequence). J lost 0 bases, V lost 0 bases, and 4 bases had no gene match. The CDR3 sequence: CASSLGAAGGSYNEQFF. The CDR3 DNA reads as TGTGCCAGCAGCTTGGGGGCAGCGGGGGGCTCCTACAATGAGCAGTTCTTC.

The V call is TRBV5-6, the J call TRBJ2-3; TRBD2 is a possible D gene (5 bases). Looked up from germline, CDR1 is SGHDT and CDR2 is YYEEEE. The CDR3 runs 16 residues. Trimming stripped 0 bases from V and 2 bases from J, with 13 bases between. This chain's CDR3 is CASSLDRLDYTDTQYF. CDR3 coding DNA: TGTGCCAGCAGCTTGGATCGGCTTGACTACACAGATACGCAGTATTTT.

The CDR3 sequence: CASSAGQSNYGYTF. CDR3 DNA sequence: TGTGCCAGCAGCGCCGGACAGTCTAACTATGGCTACACCTTC. The rearrangement links TRBV5-4 to TRBJ1-2; D is possibly TRBD1 (6 bases). Germline V gene sequence: CDR1 SGHNT, CDR2 YYREEE (reference sequence). The CDR3 is 14 residues long. Trimming pared 4 bases from V and 0 bases from J, leaving 10 bases between. Looking up the rest from reference TRBV5-4 and TRBJ1-2 gives the full variable domain: ETGVTQSPTHLIKTRGQQVTLRCSSQSGHNTVSWYQQALGQGPQFIFQYYREEENGRGNFPPRFSGLQFPNYSSELNVNALELDDSALYLCASSAGQSNYGYTFGSGTRLTVV.

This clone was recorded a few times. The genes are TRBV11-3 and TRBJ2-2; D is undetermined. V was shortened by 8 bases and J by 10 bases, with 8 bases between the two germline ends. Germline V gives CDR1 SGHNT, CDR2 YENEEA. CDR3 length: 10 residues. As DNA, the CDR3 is TGTGCCAGCGCTAGTGTGGAGCTGTTTTTT. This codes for CASASVELFF. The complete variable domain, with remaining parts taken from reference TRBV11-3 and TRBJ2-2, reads EAGVVQSPRYKIIEKKQPVAFWCNPISGHNTLYWYLQNLGQGPELLIRYENEEAVDDSQLPKDRFSAERLKGVDSTLKIQPAELGDSAVYLCASASVELFFGEGSRLTVL.

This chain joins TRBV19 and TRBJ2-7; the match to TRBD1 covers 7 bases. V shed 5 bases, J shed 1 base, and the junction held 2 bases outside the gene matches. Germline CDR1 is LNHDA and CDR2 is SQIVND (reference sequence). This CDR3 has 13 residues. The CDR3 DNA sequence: TGTGCCAGTAGTTGGGGACAGTCCTACGAGCAGTACTTC. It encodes CASSWGQSYEQYF.

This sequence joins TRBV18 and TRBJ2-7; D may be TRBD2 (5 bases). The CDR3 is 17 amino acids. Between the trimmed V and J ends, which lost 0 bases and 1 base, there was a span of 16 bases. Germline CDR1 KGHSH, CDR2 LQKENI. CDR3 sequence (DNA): TGTGCCAGCTCACCACCTTGGGCAGCTTCGGGATCCTACGAGCAGTACTTC. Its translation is CASSPPWAASGSYEQYF.

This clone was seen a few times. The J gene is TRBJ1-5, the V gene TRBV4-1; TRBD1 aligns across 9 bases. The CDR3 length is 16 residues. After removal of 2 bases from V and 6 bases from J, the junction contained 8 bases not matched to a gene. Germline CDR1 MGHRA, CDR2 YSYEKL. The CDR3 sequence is CASSQKGTGSLQPQHF. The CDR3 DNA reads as TGCGCCAGCAGCCAAAAGGGGACAGGGTCTCTTCAGCCCCAGCATTTT.

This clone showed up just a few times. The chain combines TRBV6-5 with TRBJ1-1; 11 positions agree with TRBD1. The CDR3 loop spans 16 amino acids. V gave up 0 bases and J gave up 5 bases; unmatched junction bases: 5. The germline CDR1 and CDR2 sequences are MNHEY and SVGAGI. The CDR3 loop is CASSYSSGTGGTEAFF. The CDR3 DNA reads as TGTGCCAGCAGTTACTCTAGCGGGACAGGGGGGACTGAAGCTTTCTTT.

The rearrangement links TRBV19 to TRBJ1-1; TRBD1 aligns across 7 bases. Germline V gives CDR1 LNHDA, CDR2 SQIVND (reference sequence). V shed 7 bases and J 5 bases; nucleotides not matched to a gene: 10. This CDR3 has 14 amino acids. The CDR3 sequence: CASTRDRVLTEAFF. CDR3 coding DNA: TGTGCCAGTACCCGAGACAGGGTTTTAACTGAAGCTTTCTTT.

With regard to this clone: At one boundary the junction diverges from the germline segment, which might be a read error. CDR3 in amino acids: CASSGSGPEQCF. DNA of the CDR3: TGTGCCAGCAGTGGTTCAGGGCCCGAGCAGTGCTTC. The genes are TRBV2 and TRBJ2-7; D may be TRBD1 (5 bases). In germline, CDR1 is SNHLY, CDR2 FYNNEI. There are 12 residues in the CDR3.

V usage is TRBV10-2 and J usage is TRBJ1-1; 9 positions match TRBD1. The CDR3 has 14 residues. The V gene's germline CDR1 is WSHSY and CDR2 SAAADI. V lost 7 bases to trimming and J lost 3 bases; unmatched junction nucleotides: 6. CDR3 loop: CASKSTGGDTEAFF. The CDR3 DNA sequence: TGCGCCAGCAAATCGACAGGGGGAGACACTGAAGCTTTCTTT.

DNA for the CDR3: TGTGCCAGCAGCCCGCGGGGCGGGGCAACTAATGAAAAACTGTTTTTT. Translating it yields CASSPRGGATNEKLFF. The rearrangement links TRBV7-9 to TRBJ1-4; D is possibly TRBD1 (5 bases). Trimming took off 5 bases at V and 0 bases at J, with 13 bases between the two ends. Germline V gene lookup returns CDR1 SEHNR and CDR2 FQNEAQ (reference sequence). This CDR3 is built from 16 residues.

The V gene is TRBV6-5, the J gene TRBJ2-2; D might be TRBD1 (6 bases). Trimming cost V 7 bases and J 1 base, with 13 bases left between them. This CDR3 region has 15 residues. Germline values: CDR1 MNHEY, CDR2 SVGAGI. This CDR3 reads CASKPGQRNTGELFF. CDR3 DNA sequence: TGTGCCAGCAAACCCGGACAGCGGAACACCGGGGAGCTGTTTTTT.

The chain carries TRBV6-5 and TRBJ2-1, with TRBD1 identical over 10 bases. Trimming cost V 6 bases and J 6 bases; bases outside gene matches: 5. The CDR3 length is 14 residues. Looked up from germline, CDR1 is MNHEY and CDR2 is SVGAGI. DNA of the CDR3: TGTGCCAGCAGATGGACAGGGGGGACCAATGAGCAGTTCTTC. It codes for CASRWTGGTNEQFF.

The CDR3 protein is CASKLGPEAFF. CDR3 in DNA: TGTGCCAGCAAACTGGGCCCTGAAGCTTTCTTT. J is TRBJ1-1 and V is TRBV3-1 (or the pseudogene TRBV3-2); no clear D gene. Germline V gene data show CDR1 as LGHDT and CDR2 as YNNKEL (reference sequence). The CDR3 extends over 11 amino acids. V was clipped by 7 bases and J by 6 bases, with 9 bases between them.